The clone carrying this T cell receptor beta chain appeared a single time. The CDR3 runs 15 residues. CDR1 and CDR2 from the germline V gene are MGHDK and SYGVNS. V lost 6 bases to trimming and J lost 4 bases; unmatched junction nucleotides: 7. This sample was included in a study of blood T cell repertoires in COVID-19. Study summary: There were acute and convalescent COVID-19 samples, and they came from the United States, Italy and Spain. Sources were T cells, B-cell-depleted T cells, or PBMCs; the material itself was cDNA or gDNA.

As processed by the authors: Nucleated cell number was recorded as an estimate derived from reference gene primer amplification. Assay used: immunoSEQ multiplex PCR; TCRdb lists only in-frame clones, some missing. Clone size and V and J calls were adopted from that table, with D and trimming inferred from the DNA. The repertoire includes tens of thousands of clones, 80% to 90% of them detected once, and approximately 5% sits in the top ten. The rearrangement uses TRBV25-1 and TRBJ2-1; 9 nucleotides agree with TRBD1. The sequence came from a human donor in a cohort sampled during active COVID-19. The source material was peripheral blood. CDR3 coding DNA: TGTGCCAGCAGCGGGGGAGGACAGGGGTACAATGAGCAGTTCTTC. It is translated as CASSGGGQGYNEQFF.